Following are 28 T cell receptor beta chains from one sample sequenced in a study of CD8+ T cells in alopecia areata. Following RNA extraction, reverse transcription yielded cDNA that acted as the sequencing template. TCRdb's copy holds only in-frame clones and misses some; the assay was immunoSEQ multiplex PCR. The sample carries 200,000 to 250,000 clones, around 66% recorded once. The treatment here: oral pan-JAK inhibitor, 5-10 mg twice daily. The specimen was CD4+ T cells sorted from blood, collected at week 4, from a patient treated with tofacitinib. These receptors all stem from a human donor with alopecia areata.

This clone was observed a handful of times. The chain recombines TRBV29-1 with TRBJ1-1; no clear D gene. The length of the CDR3 is 12 residues. The ends were cut back, 4 bases at V and 11 bases at J, with 17 bases in the middle. Germline loops: CDR1 SQVTM, CDR2 ANQGSEA. As DNA, the CDR3 is TGCAGCGTTGCCACGGGCAGGAACTATGCTTTCTTT. The encoded protein is CSVATGRNYAFF.

This clone was seen a single time. The rearrangement links TRBV30 to TRBJ2-5; maybe TRBD2 (6 bases). The CDR3 spans 14 residues. V was cut by 0 bases and J by 4 bases, with 12 bases left in between. Germline V gene data show CDR1 as GTSNPN and CDR2 as SVGIG (reference sequence). The CDR3 sequence is CAWSVWQEGETQYF. Here the CDR3 DNA reads TGTGCCTGGAGTGTATGGCAGGAGGGAGAGACCCAGTACTTC.

The chain uses TRBV4-2 and TRBJ2-1; 8 positions match TRBD1. Germline-derived CDR1 and CDR2 are LGHNA and YNFKEQ. The V gene end was trimmed by 0 bases and the J gene end by 4 bases; junction bases not matched to a gene: 2. The CDR3 spans 15 residues. CDR3 residues: CASSQEGQGYNEQFF. As DNA, the CDR3 is TGTGCCAGCAGCCAAGAAGGACAGGGATACAATGAGCAGTTCTTC.

The chain uses TRBV4-2 and TRBJ2-1; tentatively, D is TRBD1 (6 bases). Trimming left V 4 bases short and J 6 bases short, with 10 bases between. The CDR3 consists of 13 residues. CDR1 and CDR2 from the germline V gene are LGHNA and YNFKEQ. CDR3 protein: CASSPGQSNEQFF. The CDR3 DNA reads TGTGCCAGCAGCCCCGGACAGTCCAATGAGCAGTTCTTC.

In nucleotides, the CDR3 is TGTGCCAGCAGCTTCCAGCTAGCGGGGGATCCGCAGTATTTT. It translates to CASSFQLAGDPQYF. The chain links TRBV7-2 to TRBJ2-3; TRBD2 aligns across 10 bases. From germline, CDR1 is SGHTA and CDR2 FQGNSA. The CDR3 sequence is 14 residues long. With V trimmed by 3 bases and J by 10 bases, 7 bases remained unmatched.

The chain has TRBV5-4 and TRBJ1-1; 12 nucleotides agree with TRBD1. V was clipped by 3 bases and J by 2 bases; unmatched bases: 5. Germline CDR1 is SGHNT and CDR2 is YYREEE (reference sequence). This CDR3 is 16 amino acids long. In DNA, the CDR3 is TGTGCCAGCAGCTACGGGACAGGGGGCACAAACACTGAAGCTTTCTTT. Its translation is CASSYGTGGTNTEAFF.

V usage is TRBV29-1 and J usage is TRBJ2-7; no clear D. V was pared by 4 bases and J by 3 bases, with 10 bases between. The CDR3 totals 12 residues. Germline CDR1 is SQVTM and CDR2 is ANQGSEA. The CDR3 loop is CSVGLGFYEQYF. CDR3 bases: TGCAGCGTTGGCCTGGGATTCTACGAGCAGTACTTC.

The genes are TRBV10-3 and TRBJ2-2; possibly TRBD2 for D (5 bases). Germline V gives CDR1 ENHRY, CDR2 SYGVKD. Trimming shortened V by 0 bases and J by 5 bases, and 16 bases separated the two germline ends. The CDR3 covers 17 residues. Written as DNA, the CDR3 is TGTGCCATCAGTGAGTCGACTCGGGCCACGGGGACCGGGGAGCTGTTTTTT. Residues: CAISESTRATGTGELFF.

The chain joins TRBV2 to TRBJ2-1, with 9 nucleotides matching TRBD2. The CDR3 is 16 residues long. The V gene's germline CDR1 is SNHLY and CDR2 FYNNEI. Losses at the gene ends were 6 bases for V and 8 bases for J; bases not matched to a gene: 14. CDR3 nucleotide sequence: TGTGCCAGCAGCAAGCCTCCTGGCGGGGGGGCCCATGAGCAGTTCTTC. This sequence encodes CASSKPPGGGAHEQFF.

The J gene is TRBJ1-1, the V gene TRBV29-1, with 7 bases lining up with TRBD1. Germline trimming cut 7 bases from V and 5 bases from J; bases unmatched to any gene: 13. Germline CDR1 reads SQVTM; CDR2 reads ANQGSEA. The CDR3 length is 14 residues. For the CDR3, the DNA is TGCAGCGCAAAGACAGGGACGAGGGGGACTGAAGCTTTCTTT. As protein: CSAKTGTRGTEAFF.

This clone was counted between two and nine times. This chain connects TRBV2 to TRBJ1-4; D is unclear. The CDR3 contains 15 residues. Trimming left V 7 bases short and J 4 bases short, with 16 bases between. Germline V lookup: CDR1 SNHLY, CDR2 FYNNEI. The CDR3 loop is CASTRAGINNEKLFF. CDR3 sequence (DNA): TGTGCCAGCACGCGGGCGGGTATAAATAATGAAAAACTGTTTTTT.

The rearrangement links TRBV5-1 to TRBJ2-7; TRBD1 might be the D (7 bases). The CDR3 is 16 residues long. In germline, CDR1 is SGHRS, CDR2 YFSETQ. V was clipped by 2 bases and J by 1 base, with 16 bases between them. CDR3 region: CASSFGAGTASYEQYF. Written as DNA, the CDR3 is TGCGCCAGCAGCTTTGGGGCGGGGACAGCATCCTACGAGCAGTACTTC.

V is TRBV29-1 and J is TRBJ1-1; 9 nucleotides match TRBD1. This CDR3 has 14 residues. Germline V gene data show CDR1 as SQVTM and CDR2 as ANQGSEA. V lost 4 bases, J lost 1 base, and 4 bases stayed unmatched. In DNA, the CDR3 is TGCAGCGTTGCCGGGACAGGGACGAACACTGAAGCTTTCTTT. Protein: CSVAGTGTNTEAFF.

V and J are TRBV11-2 and TRBJ2-7; D may be TRBD1 (5 bases). Germline-derived CDR1 and CDR2 are SGHAT and FQNNGV. V lost 4 bases and J 3 bases, leaving 13 bases between the germline ends. The CDR3 runs 14 residues. CDR3 amino acids: CASSSRTPNYEQYF. The CDR3 coding sequence is TGTGCCAGCAGCTCACGGACACCGAACTACGAGCAGTACTTC. Full variable domain (rest looked up from reference TRBV11-2 and TRBJ2-7): EAGVAQSPRYKIIEKRQSVAFWCNPISGHATLYWYQQILGQGPKLLIQFQNNGVVDDSQLPKDRFSAERLKGVDSTLKIQPAKLEDSAVYLCASSSRTPNYEQYFGPGTRLTVT.

V is TRBV7-3 and J is TRBJ2-5; no firm D call. Deletions cut 4 bases from V and 5 bases from J, with 5 bases between. Germline V lookup: CDR1 SGHTA, CDR2 FQGTGA. This CDR3 comprises 11 residues. In nucleotides, the CDR3 is TGTGCCAGCAGCTCTGGTGAGACCCAGTACTTC. It codes for CASSSGETQYF. The whole variable domain, remainder taken from reference TRBV7-3 and TRBJ2-5, is GAGVSQTPSNKVTEKGKYVELRCDPISGHTALYWYRQSLGQGPEFLIYFQGTGAADDSGLPNDRFFAVRPEGSVSTLKIQRTERGDSAVYLCASSSGETQYFGPGTRLLVL.

This clone was recorded a few times. The chain couples TRBV7-8 to TRBJ2-7, with D possibly matching TRBD1 (5 bases). CDR3 size: 17 residues. V gave up 2 bases and J gave up 0 bases, with 17 bases separating them. The germline V gene has CDR1 SGHVS and CDR2 FQNEAQ. The CDR3 sequence: CASSLSRGVESSYEQYF. The CDR3 DNA is TGTGCCAGCAGCTTATCAAGGGGCGTGGAAAGCTCCTACGAGCAGTACTTC.

This clone was counted only a few times. The chain uses TRBV11-2 and TRBJ1-5, with TRBD1 matching 8 bases. This CDR3 region has 13 residues. Germline loops: CDR1 SGHAT, CDR2 FQNNGV. The J segment lost 7 bases and the V segment lost 4 bases, leaving 3 bases of the junction unmatched. The CDR3 DNA sequence: TGTGCCAGCAGCTCGGACAGGGTACAGCCCCAGCATTTT. As protein: CASSSDRVQPQHF.

The rearrangement uses TRBV4-1 and TRBJ1-1; D unresolved. The CDR3 is made up of 13 amino acids. The V gene lost 4 bases and the J gene lost 3 bases, with 9 bases spanning the gap. Germline CDR1 reads MGHRA; CDR2 reads YSYEKL. CDR3 DNA sequence: TGCGCCAGCAGCCCTGGGTGGGACACTGAAGCTTTCTTT. Translated, it gives CASSPGWDTEAFF.

J is TRBJ2-2 and V is TRBV5-4; tentatively, D is TRBD1 (5 bases). The CDR3 contains 14 residues. V dropped 5 bases and J dropped 1 base, with 9 bases sitting between them. Germline loops: CDR1 SGHNT, CDR2 YYREEE (reference sequence). The CDR3 reads CASSSDRNTGELFF. CDR3 nucleotides: TGTGCCAGCAGTTCAGACAGGAACACCGGGGAGCTGTTTTTT.

V and J are TRBV19 and TRBJ1-6; D remains ambiguous. The germline V gene encodes CDR1 LNHDA and CDR2 SQIVND (reference sequence). The CDR3 has 13 residues. Trimming removed 9 bases from V and 8 bases from J, with 14 bases in between. In DNA, the CDR3 is TGTGCCAGCGGGATCCAAGGCGATTCACCCCTCCACTTT. Its translation is CASGIQGDSPLHF.

The chain carries TRBV5-1 and TRBJ1-1; D is ambiguous. Per the germline V gene, CDR1 is SGHRS and CDR2 is YFSETQ. The V gene lost 4 bases and the J gene lost 1 base, with 11 bases spanning the gap. This CDR3 comprises 14 residues. CDR3 nucleotides: TGCGCCAGCAGCCAAAATCTGGAGAACACTGAAGCTTTCTTT. Its translation is CASSQNLENTEAFF. Full variable domain (rest looked up from reference TRBV5-1 and TRBJ1-1): KAGVTQTPRYLIKTRGQQVTLSCSPISGHRSVSWYQQTPGQGLQFLFEYFSETQRNKGNFPGRFSGRQFSNSRSEMNVSTLELGDSALYLCASSQNLENTEAFFGQGTRLTVV.

The chain combines TRBV29-1 with TRBJ2-6; D tentatively reads TRBD1 or TRBD2 (5 bases each). Germline V lookup: CDR1 SQVTM, CDR2 ANQGSEA. V was clipped by 6 bases and J by 0 bases, with 15 bases between them. This CDR3 is 16 amino acids long. DNA for the CDR3: TGCAGCGTCCTCGGGACGGGAAACTCTGGGGCCAACGTCCTGACTTTC. Encoded protein: CSVLGTGNSGANVLTF.

V is TRBV19 and J is TRBJ2-1; 8 bases are a match to TRBD2. With V trimmed by 3 bases and J by 3 bases, 4 bases remained unmatched. The V gene's germline CDR1 is LNHDA and CDR2 SQIVND (reference sequence). The CDR3 is made up of 15 amino acids. CDR3 region: CASSIRGGDYNEQFF. DNA of the CDR3: TGTGCCAGTAGTATTCGGGGGGGCGACTACAATGAGCAGTTCTTC.

The gene calls are TRBV11-2 and TRBJ2-5, with 10 bases identical to TRBD2. Per germline, CDR1 SGHAT and CDR2 FQNNGV. The CDR3 is 16 amino acids. J lost 5 bases, V lost 5 bases, and 11 bases had no gene match. CDR3 loop: CASSHPLGLALETQYF. The DNA of the CDR3 is TGTGCCAGCAGCCACCCCCTGGGACTAGCGCTGGAGACCCAGTACTTC.

The chain carries TRBV5-6 and TRBJ2-1; either TRBD1 or TRBD2 may fit D (5 bases each). Deletions cut 0 bases from V and 8 bases from J, with 6 bases between. Germline CDR1 and CDR2: SGHDT and YYEEEE. The CDR3 loop spans 12 amino acids. CDR3 amino acids: CASSLVGDEQFF. DNA of the CDR3: TGTGCCAGCAGCTTGGTGGGGGATGAGCAGTTCTTC.

CDR3: CASSPRDRRRNQPQHF. CDR3 DNA sequence: TGTGCCAGCAGTCCCCGGGACAGGCGCCGCAATCAGCCCCAGCATTTT. The rearrangement joins TRBV6-6 to TRBJ1-5; TRBD1 agrees at 8 bases. Germline lookup yields CDR1 MNHNY and CDR2 SVGAGI (reference sequence). The CDR3 is 16 residues long. With 5 bases clipped from V and 2 bases from J, the junction kept 8 bases outside the gene matches.

The V gene is TRBV27, the J gene TRBJ2-7; TRBD1 matches at 11 bases. J gave up 4 bases and V 6 bases, and 11 bases lay outside the gene matches. The CDR3 length is 16 residues. Germline V gene data show CDR1 as MNHEY and CDR2 as SMNVEV (reference sequence). The CDR3 region is CASSYSAGTGGYEQYF. CDR3 sequence (DNA): TGTGCCAGCAGCTATTCGGCTGGGACAGGGGGGTACGAGCAGTACTTC.

The rearrangement uses TRBV10-3 and TRBJ1-6; TRBD1 matches at 8 bases. V lost 10 bases and J lost 9; bases outside the gene matches: 11. This CDR3 contains 14 residues. Germline V gene sequence: CDR1 ENHRY, CDR2 SYGVKD. CDR3: CASQGQGQTSPLHF. CDR3 DNA: TGTGCCAGTCAAGGACAGGGCCAAACTTCACCCCTCCACTTT.